These 4 T cell receptor beta chains originate from one sample sequenced in a study of technical replicates of blood from a few donors. The method was immunoSEQ multiplex PCR; TCRdb's version includes in-frame clones alone and lacks a portion of them. This table has around 90,000 clones, 94% appearing once. The sample was T cells isolated from PBMCs. These receptors all come from a human donor in good health.

V gene TRBV7-2 combines with J gene TRBJ1-2, with D tentatively TRBD1 (5 bases). Germline values: CDR1 SGHTA, CDR2 FQGNSA. The CDR3 has 14 residues. V lost 6 bases and J 4 bases, leaving 15 bases between the germline ends. The CDR3 DNA reads as TGTGCCAGCAGGGAGGGGCCTCAAGGCTATGGCTACACCTTC. This encodes CASREGPQGYGYTF. The whole variable domain, filled in from reference TRBV7-2 and TRBJ1-2, reads GAGVSQSPSNKVTEKGKDVELRCDPISGHTALYWYRQSLGQGLEFLIYFQGNSAPDKSGLPSDRFSAERTGGSVSTLTIQRTQQEDSAVYLCASREGPQGYGYTFGSGTRLTVV.

The chain has TRBV14 and TRBJ1-1; D is ambiguous. From germline, CDR1 is SGHDN and CDR2 FVKESK. The CDR3 spans 12 residues. V was trimmed by 1 base and J by 8 bases, leaving 8 bases between them. CDR3 in DNA: TGTGCCAGCAGCCAAGGCGGGTGGGAAGCTTTCTTT. Amino acids: CASSQGGWEAFF.

The V call is TRBV12-5, the J call TRBJ2-1; unclear D gene. The V gene's germline CDR1 is LGHNT and CDR2 FRNRAP. Deletions cut 1 base from V and 8 bases from J, with 12 bases between. The CDR3 has 14 residues. CDR3 sequence reads: CASGLAPDADEQFF. The CDR3 coding sequence is TGTGCTAGTGGTTTGGCCCCTGACGCGGATGAGCAGTTCTTC.

This clone showed up just once. V and J are TRBV7-9 and TRBJ2-5, with D possibly being TRBD1 (5 bases). The J call is in doubt because the DNA end fits TRBJ2-7 better. Germline loops: CDR1 SEHNR, CDR2 FQNEAQ (reference sequence). This CDR3 has 14 residues. CDR3 sequence (DNA): TGTGCCAGCAGCTTAGTTAGCAGGGCCTACGAGCAGTACTTC. It specifies CASSLVSRAYEQYF.